This is a list of T cell receptor beta chains from one sample in a study of blood T cell repertoires in COVID-19. TCRdb's table, derived via immunoSEQ multiplex PCR, lists solely in-frame clones and lacks some. The sample shows about 250,000 clones, less than 90% of them seen only once. Sequenced input: peripheral blood. These TCRs come from a woman aged 40-49 years who had recovered from COVID-19. Each CDR3 is given with its conserved first and last residue. Fields, in order: J gene, D gene, CDR3 length, clone size, V gene, CDR3 protein, CDR3 DNA. D genes are given only for firm matches. Clone size is shown for a subset of rows, as once, few, many or a class of expanded clone.

j_call: TRBJ1-6; d_call: NA; cdr3_length: 15; clone_size: NA; v_call: TRBV3-1/TRBV3-2; cdr3_aa: CASSQGGSYNSPLHF; cdr3_nt: TGTGCCAGCAGCCAAGGAGGCTCCTATAATTCACCCCTCCACTTT
j_call: TRBJ2-3; d_call: TRBD2; cdr3_length: 18; clone_size: once; v_call: TRBV18; cdr3_aa: CASSSRITSEKGTDTQYF; cdr3_nt: TGTGCCAGCTCGTCCCGGATAACTAGCGAGAAAGGCACAGATACGCAGTATTTT
j_call: TRBJ2-5; d_call: NA; cdr3_length: 14; clone_size: NA; v_call: TRBV5-1; cdr3_aa: CASSPQGIQETQYF; cdr3_nt: TGCGCCAGCAGCCCACAGGGAATCCAAGAGACCCAGTACTTC
j_call: TRBJ1-5; d_call: TRBD1; cdr3_length: 14; clone_size: many; v_call: TRBV28; cdr3_aa: CASSGGHSNQPQHF; cdr3_nt: TGTGCCAGCTCAGGGGGCCATAGCAATCAGCCCCAGCATTTT
j_call: TRBJ2-7; d_call: NA; cdr3_length: 13; clone_size: NA; v_call: TRBV6-5; cdr3_aa: CASSQNRVDEQYF; cdr3_nt: TGTGCCAGCAGTCAGAACCGTGTCGACGAGCAGTACTTC
j_call: TRBJ2-1; d_call: TRBD2; cdr3_length: 15; clone_size: NA; v_call: TRBV6-5; cdr3_aa: CASRVGTSGGGEQFF; cdr3_nt: TGTGCCAGCAGGGTAGGGACTAGCGGGGGCGGGGAGCAGTTCTTC
j_call: TRBJ1-3; d_call: NA; cdr3_length: 16; clone_size: NA; v_call: TRBV12-5; cdr3_aa: CASGLGTGLSGNTIYF; cdr3_nt: TGTGCTAGTGGTTTGGGGACGGGACTCTCTGGAAACACCATATATTTT
j_call: TRBJ2-1; d_call: NA; cdr3_length: 13; clone_size: NA; v_call: TRBV5-1; cdr3_aa: CASSLSGPNEQFF; cdr3_nt: TGCGCCAGCAGCTTGTCAGGGCCCAATGAGCAGTTCTTC
j_call: TRBJ1-5; d_call: TRBD1; cdr3_length: 15; clone_size: NA; v_call: TRBV7-2; cdr3_aa: CASSPPGQGRQPQHF; cdr3_nt: TGTGCCAGCAGCCCCCCGGGACAGGGCCGTCAGCCCCAGCATTTT
j_call: TRBJ1-2; d_call: TRBD1; cdr3_length: 17; clone_size: NA; v_call: TRBV30; cdr3_aa: CAWIAGTGGSSNYGYTF; cdr3_nt: TGTGCCTGGATTGCTGGGACAGGGGGCTCCTCTAACTATGGCTACACCTTC
j_call: TRBJ1-1; d_call: TRBD1; cdr3_length: 16; clone_size: NA; v_call: TRBV27; cdr3_aa: CASSLGTGRLNTEAFF; cdr3_nt: TGTGCCAGCAGTTTAGGGACAGGGAGATTGAACACTGAAGCTTTCTTT
j_call: TRBJ2-2; d_call: NA; cdr3_length: 12; clone_size: NA; v_call: TRBV6-6; cdr3_aa: CASSQQSGELFF; cdr3_nt: TGTGCCAGCAGCCAACAAAGCGGGGAGCTGTTTTTT
j_call: TRBJ1-1; d_call: TRBD1; cdr3_length: 14; clone_size: NA; v_call: TRBV5-1; cdr3_aa: CASSWGTENTEAFF; cdr3_nt: TGCGCCAGCAGCTGGGGGACAGAGAACACTGAAGCTTTCTTT
j_call: TRBJ1-1; d_call: NA; cdr3_length: 13; clone_size: NA; v_call: TRBV7-3; cdr3_aa: CASSFQWHTEAFF; cdr3_nt: TGTGCCAGCAGCTTTCAATGGCACACTGAAGCTTTCTTT
j_call: TRBJ2-1; d_call: TRBD2; cdr3_length: 15; clone_size: NA; v_call: TRBV7-3; cdr3_aa: CASSAGLASYNEQFF; cdr3_nt: TGTGCCAGCAGCGCTGGACTAGCGAGCTACAATGAGCAGTTCTTC
j_call: TRBJ1-2; d_call: TRBD1; cdr3_length: 12; clone_size: NA; v_call: TRBV11-2; cdr3_aa: CASSYDRVGYTF; cdr3_nt: TGTGCCAGCAGCTACGACAGGGTTGGCTACACCTTC
j_call: TRBJ1-4; d_call: TRBD1; cdr3_length: 16; clone_size: NA; v_call: TRBV28; cdr3_aa: CASSFVSGGVDEKLFF; cdr3_nt: TGTGCCAGCAGTTTTGTCTCAGGGGGAGTGGACGAAAAACTGTTTTTT
j_call: TRBJ1-2; d_call: NA; cdr3_length: 15; clone_size: NA; v_call: TRBV7-2; cdr3_aa: CASSLSGQPYYGYTF; cdr3_nt: TGTGCCAGCAGCTTATCCGGACAGCCCTACTATGGCTACACCTTC
j_call: TRBJ2-1; d_call: NA; cdr3_length: 13; clone_size: NA; v_call: TRBV6-2/TRBV6-3; cdr3_aa: CASSYNSHNEQFF; cdr3_nt: TGTGCCAGCAGTTACAACAGTCACAATGAGCAGTTCTTC
j_call: TRBJ2-3; d_call: TRBD1; cdr3_length: 13; clone_size: NA; v_call: TRBV28; cdr3_aa: CASRGQGADTQYF; cdr3_nt: TGTGCCAGCAGAGGACAGGGGGCAGATACGCAGTATTTT
j_call: TRBJ1-2; d_call: NA; cdr3_length: 12; clone_size: NA; v_call: TRBV7-9; cdr3_aa: CASSFSGYGYTF; cdr3_nt: TGTGCCAGCAGCTTTTCAGGGTATGGCTACACCTTC
j_call: TRBJ1-3; d_call: NA; cdr3_length: 14; clone_size: few; v_call: TRBV15; cdr3_aa: CATSFSVSGNTIYF; cdr3_nt: TGTGCCACCAGCTTTTCGGTCTCTGGAAACACCATATATTTT